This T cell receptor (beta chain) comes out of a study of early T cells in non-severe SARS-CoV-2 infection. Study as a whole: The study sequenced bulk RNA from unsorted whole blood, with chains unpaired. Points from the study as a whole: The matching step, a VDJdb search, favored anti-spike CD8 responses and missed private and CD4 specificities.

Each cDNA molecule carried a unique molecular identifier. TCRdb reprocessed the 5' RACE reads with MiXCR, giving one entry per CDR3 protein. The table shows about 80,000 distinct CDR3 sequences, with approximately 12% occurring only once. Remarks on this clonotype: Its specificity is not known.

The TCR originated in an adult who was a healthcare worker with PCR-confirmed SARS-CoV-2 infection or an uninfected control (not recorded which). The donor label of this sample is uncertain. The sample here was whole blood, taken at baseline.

The CDR3 reads CASSSTGGEDTQYF. The CDR3 coding sequence is TGTGCCAGCAGCTCGACAGGGGGAGAAGATACGCAGTATTTT. The gene calls are TRBV7-3 and TRBJ2-3; 9 nucleotides agree with TRBD1. The CDR3 sequence is 14 residues long. Germline V gene sequence: CDR1 SGHTA, CDR2 FQGTGA. V was clipped by 4 bases and J by 5 bases; unmatched bases: 4.